These 15 T cell receptor beta chains originate from one sample sequenced in a study of cytomegalovirus exposure and HLA in healthy donors. In the PCR, 60 Vbeta and 13 Jbeta primers were used. Using immunoSEQ multiplex PCR, the repertoire was profiled, and TCRdb retains in-frame clones only, with some absent. The sample has some 130,000 clones; 79% are singletons. The sample was PBMCs. These TCRs come from a man aged 18 to 29 in good health and CMV-seronegative.

The chain combines TRBV4-2 with TRBJ1-1, with D perhaps TRBD1 (5 bases). The CDR3 length is 14 residues. Trimming took off 3 bases at V and 5 bases at J, with 13 bases between the two ends. Germline V lookup: CDR1 LGHNA, CDR2 YNFKEQ. DNA of the CDR3: TGTGCCAGCAGCCAGCAGGGAGGTGGGACTGAAGCTTTCTTT. Its translation: CASSQQGGGTEAFF.

The chain joins TRBV9 to TRBJ1-1; D gene ambiguous. Germline values: CDR1 SGDLS, CDR2 YYNGEE. The CDR3 consists of 17 residues. Trimming took 0 bases from V and 1 from J, leaving 16 bases between them. The CDR3 here is CASSVGYLVYRNTEAFF. The CDR3 DNA follows: TGTGCCAGCAGCGTAGGCTATCTCGTGTATAGGAACACTGAAGCTTTCTTT.

This clone occurred once. This chain joins TRBV19 and TRBJ1-2; no definite D call. V was pared by 11 bases and J by 6 bases, with 13 bases between. This CDR3 has 11 residues. Germline CDR1 and CDR2: LNHDA and SQIVND (reference sequence). The CDR3 region is CAAGFGDGYTF. The CDR3 coding sequence is TGTGCCGCGGGGTTTGGGGATGGCTACACCTTC. The whole variable domain, filled in from reference TRBV19 and TRBJ1-2, reads DGGITQSPKYLFRKEGQNVTLSCEQNLNHDAMYWYRQDPGQGLRLIYYSQIVNDFQKGDIAEGYSVSREKKESFPLTVTSAQKNPTAFYLCAAGFGDGYTFGSGTRLTVV.

This clone was seen just once. The rearrangement links TRBV5-5 to TRBJ1-4; no definite D call. The V gene lost 0 bases and the J gene lost 5 bases, with 17 bases spanning the gap. CDR3 length: 17 amino acids. The germline CDR1 and CDR2 sequences are SGHKS and YYEKEE (reference sequence). CDR3 protein: CASSLGILPPLNEKLFF. For the CDR3, the DNA is TGTGCCAGCAGCTTGGGCATCCTACCTCCTTTAAATGAAAAACTGTTTTTT.

The chain combines TRBV4-3 with TRBJ2-5; 12 nucleotides agree with TRBD2. The CDR3 is 19 residues long. Germline V gene data show CDR1 as LGHNA and CDR2 as YSLEER. The J segment lost 4 bases and the V segment lost 0 bases, leaving 12 bases of the junction unmatched. CDR3 in amino acids: CASSQDWPSGGAIAETQYF. In DNA, the CDR3 is TGCGCCAGCAGCCAAGATTGGCCTAGCGGGGGGGCTATCGCAGAGACCCAGTACTTC.

V is TRBV4-3 and J is TRBJ1-1; D perhaps matches TRBD1 (5 bases). There are 15 residues in the CDR3. Germline lookup yields CDR1 LGHNA and CDR2 YSLEER. V lost 0 bases to trimming and J lost 7 bases, with 15 bases between them. CDR3 nucleotides: TGCGCCAGCAGCCAAGATTTCGGGGGGTGGGGTGAAGCTTTCTTT. Its translation: CASSQDFGGWGEAFF.

The CDR3 DNA sequence: TGTGCCTGGAGTGTACTATTCGGATCCACCTACACTGAAGCTTTCTTT. It encodes CAWSVLFGSTYTEAFF. The chain recombines TRBV30 with TRBJ1-1; no clear D. The ends were cut back, 0 bases at V and 3 bases at J, with 17 bases in the middle. The V gene's germline CDR1 is GTSNPN and CDR2 SVGIG (reference sequence). The CDR3 is 16 amino acids.

The CDR3 region is CASIQPGTAYGYTF. CDR3 bases: TGTGCCAGCATCCAACCCGGGACAGCCTATGGCTACACCTTC. V gene TRBV6-5 combines with J gene TRBJ1-2, with 7 bases fitting TRBD1. Trimming cost V 7 bases and J 4 bases; bases outside gene matches: 9. Germline V CDR1 and CDR2: MNHEY, SVGAGI. CDR3 size: 14 residues.

The chain joins TRBV12-5 to TRBJ1-2, with 9 bases aligning to TRBD1. The length of the CDR3 is 13 residues. After removal of 7 bases from V and 6 bases from J, the junction contained 6 bases not matched to a gene. Germline assignment: CDR1 LGHNT and CDR2 FRNRAP. CDR3 DNA: TGTGCTAGTGAAAAAGGACAGGGGAATGGCTACACCTTC. This codes for CASEKGQGNGYTF.

This clone was recorded only once. This sequence joins TRBV30 and TRBJ1-6; TRBD1 matches 10 bases. CDR3 length: 15 amino acids. Trimming removed 7 bases from V and 0 bases from J; junction bases left unmatched: 3. Germline V CDR1 and CDR2: GTSNPN, SVGIG (reference sequence). The CDR3 DNA sequence: TGTGCCTCGGACAGGGGGGGCTCCTATAATTCACCCCTCCACTTT. Protein sequence: CASDRGGSYNSPLHF.

The chain carries TRBV2 and TRBJ1-6; possible D gene TRBD1, 5 bases. The CDR3 contains 15 residues. Germline loops: CDR1 SNHLY, CDR2 FYNNEI. Trimming left V 3 bases short and J 7 bases short, with 13 bases between. CDR3 bases: TGTGCCAGCAGTGAGGGTAGACAGAGCAATTCACCCCTCCACTTT. The encoded protein is CASSEGRQSNSPLHF.

In this sample, this clone turned up a few times. The V call is TRBV27, the J call TRBJ2-2, with 8 bases that match TRBD2. The CDR3 has 15 residues. CDR1 MNHEY and CDR2 SMNVEV come from the germline V gene (reference sequence). V gave up 10 bases and J gave up 2 bases; unmatched junction bases: 9. CDR3 DNA sequence: TGTGCCACTACTTTCGGGGGGGCCAACACCGGGGAGCTGTTTTTT. This sequence encodes CATTFGGANTGELFF.

Only one count was recorded for this clone. The V and J genes are TRBV9 and TRBJ1-4; D unresolved. This CDR3 has 14 residues. CDR1 is SGDLS, CDR2 YYNGEE, per germline. Trimming shortened V by 1 base and J by 4 bases, and 8 bases separated the two germline ends. In DNA form, the CDR3 reads TGTGCCAGCAGCGTAACCGGAGATAATGAAAAACTGTTTTTT. Encoded protein: CASSVTGDNEKLFF.

The chain carries TRBV7-9 and TRBJ1-1; D perhaps matches TRBD1 (5 bases). The CDR3 has 14 amino acids. CDR1 and CDR2 (germline): SEHNR, FQNEAQ (reference sequence). V was pared by 6 bases and J by 7 bases, with 18 bases between. For the CDR3, the DNA is TGTGCCAGCAGATTTATTCCCTCAGGGCGTGAAGCTTTCTTT. Translated: CASRFIPSGREAFF. Filled out from reference TRBV7-9 and TRBJ1-1, the complete variable domain reads DTGVSQNPRHKITKRGQNVTFRCDPISEHNRLYWYRQTLGQGPEFLTYFQNEAQLEKSRLLSDRFSAERPKGSFSTLEIQRTEQGDSAMYLCASRFIPSGREAFFGQGTRLTVV.

The CDR3 loop is CASSSDSAITYEQYF. The DNA for the CDR3 is TGTGCCAGCAGCTCGGACAGCGCAATTACCTACGAGCAGTACTTC. The J gene is TRBJ2-7, the V gene TRBV7-9; D might be TRBD1 (6 bases). V was pared by 4 bases and J by 2 bases, with 15 bases between. Germline V gene data show CDR1 as SEHNR and CDR2 as FQNEAQ (reference sequence). The CDR3 has 15 amino acids.